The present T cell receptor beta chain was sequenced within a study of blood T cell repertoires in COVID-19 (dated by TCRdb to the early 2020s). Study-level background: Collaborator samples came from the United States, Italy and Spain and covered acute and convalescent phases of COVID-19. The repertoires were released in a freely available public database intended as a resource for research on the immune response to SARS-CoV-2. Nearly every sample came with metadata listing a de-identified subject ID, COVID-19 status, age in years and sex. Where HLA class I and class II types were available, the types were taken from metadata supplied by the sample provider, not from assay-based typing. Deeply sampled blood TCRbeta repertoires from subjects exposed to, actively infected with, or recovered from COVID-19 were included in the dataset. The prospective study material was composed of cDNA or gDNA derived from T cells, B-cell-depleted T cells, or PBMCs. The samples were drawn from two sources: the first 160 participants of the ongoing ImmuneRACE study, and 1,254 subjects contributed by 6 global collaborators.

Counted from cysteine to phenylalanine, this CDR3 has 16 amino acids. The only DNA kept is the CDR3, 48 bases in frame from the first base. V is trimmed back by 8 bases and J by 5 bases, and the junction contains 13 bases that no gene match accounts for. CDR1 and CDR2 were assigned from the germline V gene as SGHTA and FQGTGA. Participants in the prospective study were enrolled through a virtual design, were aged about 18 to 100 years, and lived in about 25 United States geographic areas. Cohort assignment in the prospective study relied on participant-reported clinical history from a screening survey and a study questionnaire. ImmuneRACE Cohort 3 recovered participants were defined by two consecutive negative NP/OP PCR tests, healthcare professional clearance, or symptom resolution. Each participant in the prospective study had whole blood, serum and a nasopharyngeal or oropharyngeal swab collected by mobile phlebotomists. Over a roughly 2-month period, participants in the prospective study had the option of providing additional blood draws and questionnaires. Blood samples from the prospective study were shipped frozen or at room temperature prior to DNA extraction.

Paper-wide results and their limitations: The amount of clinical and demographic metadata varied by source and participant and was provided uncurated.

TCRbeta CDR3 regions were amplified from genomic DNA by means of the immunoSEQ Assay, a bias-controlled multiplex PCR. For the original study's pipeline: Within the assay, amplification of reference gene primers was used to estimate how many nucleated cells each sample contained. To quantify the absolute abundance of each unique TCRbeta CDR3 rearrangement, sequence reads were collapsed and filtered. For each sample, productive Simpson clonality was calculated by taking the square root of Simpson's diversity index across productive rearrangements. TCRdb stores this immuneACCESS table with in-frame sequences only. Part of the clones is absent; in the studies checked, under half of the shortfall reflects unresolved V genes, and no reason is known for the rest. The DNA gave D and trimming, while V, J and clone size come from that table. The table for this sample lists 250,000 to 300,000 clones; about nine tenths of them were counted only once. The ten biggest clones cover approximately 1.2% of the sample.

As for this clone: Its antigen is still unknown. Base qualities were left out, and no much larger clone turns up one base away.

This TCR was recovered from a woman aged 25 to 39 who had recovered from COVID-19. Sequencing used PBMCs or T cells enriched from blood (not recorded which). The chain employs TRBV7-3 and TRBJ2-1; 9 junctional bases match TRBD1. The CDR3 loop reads CASGSPRTGVNNEQFF. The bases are TGTGCCAGCGGGTCCCCACGGACAGGGGTCAACAATGAGCAGTTCTTC.